Following are 30 T cell receptor beta chains from one sample sequenced in a study of cytomegalovirus exposure and HLA in healthy donors. Data came from immunoSEQ multiplex PCR; TCRdb stores just in-frame clones and leaves some out. The sample lists roughly 130,000 clones, over 85% occurring once. The specimen sequenced was PBMCs. The origin of the receptors is a man younger than 45 in good health and CMV-seronegative.

V usage is TRBV2 and J usage is TRBJ2-2; 8 nucleotides line up with TRBD1. Germline V gene sequence: CDR1 SNHLY, CDR2 FYNNEI. The CDR3 is 17 residues long. V trimming: 0 bases; J trimming: 5 bases; junction bases outside the gene matches: 8. The CDR3 bases are TGTGCCAGCAGTGAAGCGCTGGGCAGGGGGCTTACCGGGGAGCTGTTTTTT. As protein: CASSEALGRGLTGELFF.

This chain connects TRBV28 to TRBJ1-6, with D tentatively TRBD1 (5 bases). The germline V gene has CDR1 MDHEN and CDR2 SYDVKM. The V and J ends lost 8 bases and 7 bases respectively, with 9 bases between them. CDR3 size: 12 residues. CDR3 DNA: TGTGCCAGCGGGGGGTCCAATTCACCCCTCCACTTT. Translating gives CASGGSNSPLHF.

The chain uses TRBV5-1 and TRBJ2-7; tentatively, D is TRBD1 (5 bases). Germline assignment: CDR1 SGHRS and CDR2 YFSETQ. This CDR3 is built from 16 residues. Trimming cost V 4 bases and J 3 bases, with 20 bases left between them. The DNA for the CDR3 is TGCGCCAGCAGCCGGGCGGCACAGGCCTTCATCTACGAGCAGTACTTC. Its protein is CASSRAAQAFIYEQYF.

The rearrangement uses TRBV10-3 and TRBJ2-1; D possibly corresponds to TRBD1 (6 bases). Trimming stripped 0 bases from V and 2 bases from J, with 11 bases between. CDR3 size: 16 residues. Germline values: CDR1 ENHRY, CDR2 SYGVKD. In DNA form, the CDR3 reads TGTGCCATCAGTGAGTCGAAGGACAGCGCCTACAATGAGCAGTTCTTC. Its protein is CAISESKDSAYNEQFF.

The chain uses TRBV27 and TRBJ1-3, with 9 bases fitting TRBD1. V lost 10 bases, J lost 0 bases, and 4 bases stayed unmatched. The germline V gene encodes CDR1 MNHEY and CDR2 SMNVEV (reference sequence). The CDR3 extends over 14 amino acids. The CDR3 sequence: CAKWDRDSGNTIYF. The CDR3 region has the DNA TGTGCCAAATGGGACAGGGACTCTGGAAACACCATATATTTT.

DNA of the CDR3: TGTGCCAGCTCACCACGGCGGGAGGGCAACTATGGCTACACCTTC. It codes for CASSPRREGNYGYTF. The V and J genes are TRBV18 and TRBJ1-2; D is unresolved. With 1 base removed from V and 2 bases from J, the gap between germline ends came to 11 bases. The CDR3 consists of 15 residues. CDR1 and CDR2 from the germline V gene are KGHSH and LQKENI.

V and J are TRBV5-1 and TRBJ2-3; 9 bases are a match to TRBD1. The trim removed 4 bases at V and 5 bases at J, leaving 8 bases unmatched. Germline CDR1 is SGHRS and CDR2 is YFSETQ. CDR3 length: 15 residues. The CDR3 DNA is TGCGCCAGCAGCCCCACAGGGGGCCGGAGAGATACGCAGTATTTT. As protein: CASSPTGGRRDTQYF.

This chain connects TRBV4-3 to TRBJ2-3; 9 positions agree with TRBD2. The CDR3 contains 15 residues. CDR1 LGHNA and CDR2 YSLEER come from the germline V gene. V lost 0 bases and J lost 6; bases outside the gene matches: 4. CDR3 sequence: CASSQDGTSGDTQYF. As DNA, the CDR3 is TGCGCCAGCAGCCAAGATGGCACTAGCGGGGATACGCAGTATTTT.

This chain links TRBV15 with TRBJ2-3; TRBD2 agrees at 16 bases. CDR3 size: 18 residues. Germline V gene lookup returns CDR1 LNHNV and CDR2 YYDKDF (reference sequence). Trimming took 4 bases from V and 0 from J; bases not matched to a gene: 4. The CDR3 region has the DNA TGTGCCACCAGCACGGGACTAGCGGGGGGGCGGAGCACAGATACGCAGTATTTT. Protein sequence: CATSTGLAGGRSTDTQYF. Combining the CDR3 with reference TRBV15 and TRBJ2-3 gives the whole variable domain DAMVIQNPRYQVTQFGKPVTLSCSQTLNHNVMYWYQQKSSQAPKLLFHYYDKDFNNEADTPDNFQSRRPNTSFCFLDIRSPGLGDTAMYLCATSTGLAGGRSTDTQYFGPGTRLTVL.

This rearrangement joins TRBV7-2 to TRBJ2-3; TRBD2 matches at 10 bases. The CDR3 has 13 amino acids. The V gene end was trimmed by 5 bases and the J gene end by 4 bases; junction bases not matched to a gene: 0. Per the germline V gene, CDR1 is SGHTA and CDR2 is FQGNSA. The CDR3 bases are TGTGCCAGCAGCACTAGCGGGGCAGATACGCAGTATTTT. This translates into CASSTSGADTQYF.

The V and J genes are TRBV27 and TRBJ2-3; 9 nucleotides agree with TRBD2. V lost 6 bases, J lost 6 bases, and 1 base stayed unmatched. There are 12 residues in the CDR3. Germline loops: CDR1 MNHEY, CDR2 SMNVEV (reference sequence). CDR3 coding DNA: TGTGCCAGCAGGGCGGGGGGGGATACGCAGTATTTT. Translation gives CASRAGGDTQYF.

The CDR3 bases are TGTGCCAGCAGTTATTTGACAGGGCTATCCTACAATGAGCAGTTCTTC. Its translation is CASSYLTGLSYNEQFF. The chain employs TRBV6-5 and TRBJ2-1; 7 bases map to TRBD1. The CDR3 sequence is 16 residues long. V shed 3 bases, J shed 1 base, and the junction held 6 bases outside the gene matches. The germline V gene has CDR1 MNHEY and CDR2 SVGAGI.

This clone appeared a few times. The chain couples TRBV28 to TRBJ1-6; 9 bases fit TRBD1. With 6 bases clipped from V and 6 bases from J, the junction kept 3 bases outside the gene matches. This CDR3 has 14 amino acids. The germline CDR1 and CDR2 sequences are MDHEN and SYDVKM. For the CDR3, the DNA is TGTGCCAGCAGCCGGACAGGGGCTAATTCACCCCTCCACTTT. This gives the protein CASSRTGANSPLHF. Together with reference TRBV28 and TRBJ1-6, the CDR3 gives the full variable domain: DVKVTQSSRYLVKRTGEKVFLECVQDMDHENMFWYRQDPGLGLRLIYFSYDVKMKEKGDIPEGYSVSREKKERFSLILESASTNQTSMYLCASSRTGANSPLHFGNGTRLTVT.

The rearrangement joins TRBV11-2 to TRBJ2-7; perhaps TRBD1 as D (5 bases). V lost 3 bases to trimming and J lost 0 bases, with 15 bases between them. CDR3 length equals 16 residues. Germline CDR1 SGHAT, CDR2 FQNNGV. This chain's CDR3 is CASSLAMGLFSYEQYF. The DNA for the CDR3 is TGTGCCAGCAGCTTGGCCATGGGGCTTTTCTCCTACGAGCAGTACTTC.

This chain links TRBV5-1 with TRBJ2-5; TRBD1 might be the D (5 bases). CDR3 length equals 14 residues. Trimming took 3 bases from V and 7 from J, leaving 16 bases between them. CDR1 and CDR2 (germline): SGHRS, YFSETQ. CDR3 sequence: CASSSGQAGGTQYF. In DNA form, the CDR3 reads TGCGCCAGCAGCTCCGGACAAGCCGGCGGGACCCAGTACTTC.

This clone was observed a few times. This chain joins TRBV5-4 and TRBJ2-7; D remains ambiguous. Germline loops: CDR1 SGHNT, CDR2 YYREEE (reference sequence). The CDR3 covers 14 residues. Trimming removed 5 bases from V and 3 bases from J, with 15 bases in between. CDR3 coding DNA: TGTGCCAGCAGTAAGGCCCCAGAGGTCTACGAGCAGTACTTC. This codes for CASSKAPEVYEQYF.

This sequence joins TRBV7-2 and TRBJ2-2; possible D gene TRBD1, 5 bases. The CDR3 loop spans 16 amino acids. V lost 2 bases and J 1 base, leaving 11 bases between the germline ends. Germline CDR1 is SGHTA and CDR2 is FQGNSA. CDR3 DNA sequence: TGTGCCAGCAGCTTAATCAGGGCAATGAACACCGGGGAGCTGTTTTTT. Translated: CASSLIRAMNTGELFF.

The chain links TRBV4-1 to TRBJ2-5; D is ambiguous. The CDR3 is made up of 13 amino acids. V dropped 2 bases and J dropped 5 bases, with 9 bases sitting between them. Germline V gene sequence: CDR1 MGHRA, CDR2 YSYEKL. The CDR3 coding sequence is TGCGCCAGCAGCCAACTGGGCGTGGAGACCCAGTACTTC. Amino acid sequence: CASSQLGVETQYF.

V is TRBV5-1 and J is TRBJ1-6; TRBD1 matches 8 bases. The CDR3 runs 14 residues. Germline CDR1 and CDR2: SGHRS and YFSETQ. The junction had 2 bases not matched to a gene; V was cut back by 4 bases and J by 5 bases. CDR3 bases: TGCGCCAGCAGCCGGGACAGGAATAATTCACCCCTCCACTTT. This translates into CASSRDRNNSPLHF.

The V call is TRBV10-3, the J call TRBJ1-6; 9 nucleotides agree with TRBD1. Per germline, CDR1 ENHRY and CDR2 SYGVKD. This CDR3 has 13 amino acids. Unmatched junction bases numbered 5, after V lost 7 bases and J lost 10 bases. The CDR3 DNA reads TGTGCCATCACCCCGGGACAGGGCTCACCCCTCCACTTT. Translation gives CAITPGQGSPLHF.

The gene calls are TRBV2 and TRBJ2-1; tentative D call: TRBD1 (6 bases). V dropped 4 bases and J dropped 2 bases, with 12 bases sitting between them. The CDR3 runs to 15 residues. CDR1 is SNHLY and CDR2 is FYNNEI in the germline V gene. The CDR3 loop is CASSGKGVTYNEQFF. The CDR3, as DNA: TGTGCCAGCAGTGGCAAGGGGGTTACCTACAATGAGCAGTTCTTC.

The V gene is TRBV10-2, the J gene TRBJ2-7; TRBD1 agrees at 7 bases. There are 14 residues in the CDR3. V trimming: 6 bases; J trimming: 3 bases; junction bases outside the gene matches: 8. The V gene's germline CDR1 is WSHSY and CDR2 SAAADI. The DNA of the CDR3 is TGCGCCAGCAGCGAGACAGGGAAAGGCTACGAGCAGTACTTC. Translation: CASSETGKGYEQYF.

CDR3 sequence (DNA): TGCGCCAGCAGCTTTGGGACAGGGCAAGAGACCCAGTACTTC. Its protein product is CASSFGTGQETQYF. J is TRBJ2-5 and V is TRBV5-1; 9 bases are a match to TRBD1. This CDR3 region has 14 residues. V dropped 2 bases and J dropped 2; count of bases not matched to a gene: 1. CDR1 is SGHRS, CDR2 YFSETQ, per germline.

The V and J genes are TRBV4-1 and TRBJ2-3; 8 bases align to TRBD1. Germline CDR1 reads MGHRA; CDR2 reads YSYEKL. The J segment lost 0 bases and the V segment lost 4 bases, leaving 6 bases of the junction unmatched. This CDR3 spans 16 amino acids. CDR3 protein: CASSRTGTGSTDTQYF. The CDR3 DNA is TGCGCCAGCAGCCGTACTGGGACAGGTAGCACAGATACGCAGTATTTT.

The genes are TRBV19 and TRBJ2-5; 9 bases agree with TRBD2. From germline, CDR1 is LNHDA and CDR2 SQIVND (reference sequence). V lost 9 bases to trimming and J lost 5 bases; unmatched junction nucleotides: 13. The CDR3 is made up of 15 amino acids. The CDR3 DNA is TGTGCCAGCGCAATAGCGGGGGCCCCGCGGGAGACCCAGTACTTC. It is translated as CASAIAGAPRETQYF.

The rearrangement links TRBV18 to TRBJ1-5, with 8 positions matching TRBD1. The length of the CDR3 is 16 residues. CDR1 KGHSH and CDR2 LQKENI come from the germline V gene. The ends lost 2 bases at V and 0 bases at J; junction bases unmatched: 3. Here the CDR3 reads CASSPGTGNSNQPQHF. In nucleotides, the CDR3 is TGTGCCAGCTCACCAGGGACAGGCAATAGCAATCAGCCCCAGCATTTT.

This clone was counted between two and nine times. The genes are TRBV6-5 and TRBJ1-5; D is possibly TRBD1 (5 bases). This CDR3 region has 14 residues. Trimming left V 5 bases short and J 9 bases short, with 17 bases between. Germline lookup yields CDR1 MNHEY and CDR2 SVGAGI. CDR3 DNA sequence: TGTGCCAGCAGTACCCGACACGGGCAGGGGCCCCAGCATTTT. Translating gives CASSTRHGQGPQHF.

The chain uses TRBV18 and TRBJ1-3; D call uncertain. CDR1 is KGHSH and CDR2 is LQKENI in the germline V gene. V was trimmed by 3 bases and J by 0 bases, leaving 9 bases between them. This CDR3 region has 15 residues. The CDR3 loop is CASSPREDSGNTIYF. CDR3 nucleotide sequence: TGTGCCAGCTCACCTAGGGAGGACTCTGGAAACACCATATATTTT.

The chain carries TRBV5-1 and TRBJ2-7, with TRBD2 as a possible D gene (5 bases). Germline V gene lookup returns CDR1 SGHRS and CDR2 YFSETQ. Trimming left V 4 bases short and J 2 bases short, with 13 bases between. This CDR3 has 14 amino acids. This CDR3 is CASSGPSSTYEQYF. The CDR3 coding sequence is TGCGCCAGCAGCGGTCCCTCTAGCACCTACGAGCAGTACTTC.

The chain joins TRBV6-1 to TRBJ2-1; a possible D gene is TRBD2 (7 bases). The length of the CDR3 is 15 residues. Trimming shortened V by 4 bases and J by 5 bases, and 15 bases separated the two germline ends. Germline V gives CDR1 MNHNS, CDR2 SASEGT. Here the CDR3 DNA reads TGTGCCAGCAGTGTCTGGAGGGGGGGGGACAATGAGCAGTTCTTC. Translation: CASSVWRGGDNEQFF.